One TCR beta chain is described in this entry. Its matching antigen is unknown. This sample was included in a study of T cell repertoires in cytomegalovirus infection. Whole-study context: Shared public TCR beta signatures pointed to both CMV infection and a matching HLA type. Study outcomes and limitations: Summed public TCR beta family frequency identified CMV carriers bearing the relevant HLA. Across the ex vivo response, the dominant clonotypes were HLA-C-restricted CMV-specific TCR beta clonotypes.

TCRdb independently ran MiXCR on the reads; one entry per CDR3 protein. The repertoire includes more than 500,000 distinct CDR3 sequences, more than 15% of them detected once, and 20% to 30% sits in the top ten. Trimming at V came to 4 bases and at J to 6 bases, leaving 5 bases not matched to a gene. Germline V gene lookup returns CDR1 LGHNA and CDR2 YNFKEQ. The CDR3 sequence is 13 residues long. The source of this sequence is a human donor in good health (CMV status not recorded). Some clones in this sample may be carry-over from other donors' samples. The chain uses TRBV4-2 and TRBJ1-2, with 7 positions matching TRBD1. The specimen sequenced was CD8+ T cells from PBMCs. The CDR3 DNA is TGTGCCAGCAGCCCGGGACAGCCTCATGGCTACACCTTC. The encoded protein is CASSPGQPHGYTF.